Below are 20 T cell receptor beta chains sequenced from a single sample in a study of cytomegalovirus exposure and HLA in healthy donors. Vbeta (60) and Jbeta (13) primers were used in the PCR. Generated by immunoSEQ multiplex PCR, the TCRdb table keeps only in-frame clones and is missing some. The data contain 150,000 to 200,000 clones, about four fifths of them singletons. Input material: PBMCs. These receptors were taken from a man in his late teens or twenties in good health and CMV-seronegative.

CDR3 residues: CASSSSGHHSNQPQHF. The CDR3 DNA reads TGTGCCAGCAGTAGTTCGGGACACCATAGCAATCAGCCCCAGCATTTT. The J gene is TRBJ1-5, the V gene TRBV2; D possibly corresponds to TRBD1 (6 bases). The CDR3 length is 16 residues. Per germline, CDR1 SNHLY and CDR2 FYNNEI. Trimming left V 5 bases short and J 0 bases short, with 14 bases between.

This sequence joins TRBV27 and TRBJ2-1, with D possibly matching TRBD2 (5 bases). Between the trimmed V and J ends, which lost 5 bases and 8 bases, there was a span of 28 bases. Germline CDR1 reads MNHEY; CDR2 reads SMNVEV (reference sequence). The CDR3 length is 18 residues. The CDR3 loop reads CASSGGPWLAEKSDEQFF. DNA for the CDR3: TGTGCCAGCAGTGGAGGCCCATGGCTAGCCGAGAAGAGCGATGAGCAGTTCTTC.

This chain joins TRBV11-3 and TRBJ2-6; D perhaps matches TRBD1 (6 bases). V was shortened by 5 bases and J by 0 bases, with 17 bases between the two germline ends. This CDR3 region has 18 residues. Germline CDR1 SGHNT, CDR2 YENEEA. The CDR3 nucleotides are TGTGCCAGCAGCCACCTTTCAGGGGCGAGCTCTGGGGCCAACGTCCTGACTTTC. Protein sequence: CASSHLSGASSGANVLTF.

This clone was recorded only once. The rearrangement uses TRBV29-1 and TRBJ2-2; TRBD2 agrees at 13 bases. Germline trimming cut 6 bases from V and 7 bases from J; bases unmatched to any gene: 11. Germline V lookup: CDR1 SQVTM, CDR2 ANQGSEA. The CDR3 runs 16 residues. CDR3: CSVSKGLAGTNGELFF. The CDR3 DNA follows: TGCAGCGTCTCAAAGGGACTAGCGGGAACCAACGGGGAGCTGTTTTTT.

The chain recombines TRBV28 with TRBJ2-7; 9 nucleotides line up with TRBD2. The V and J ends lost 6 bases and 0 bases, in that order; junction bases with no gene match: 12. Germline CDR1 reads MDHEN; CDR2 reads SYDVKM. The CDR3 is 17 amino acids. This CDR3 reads CASSRIAGDRTSYEQYF. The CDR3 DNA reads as TGTGCCAGCAGCCGTATAGCGGGAGACCGAACCTCCTACGAGCAGTACTTC.

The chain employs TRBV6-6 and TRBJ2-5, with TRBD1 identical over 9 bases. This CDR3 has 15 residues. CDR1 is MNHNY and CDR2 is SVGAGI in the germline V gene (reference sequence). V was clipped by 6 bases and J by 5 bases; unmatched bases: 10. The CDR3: CASRIQGAIRETQYF. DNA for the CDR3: TGTGCCAGCAGGATACAGGGGGCGATCCGGGAGACCCAGTACTTC.

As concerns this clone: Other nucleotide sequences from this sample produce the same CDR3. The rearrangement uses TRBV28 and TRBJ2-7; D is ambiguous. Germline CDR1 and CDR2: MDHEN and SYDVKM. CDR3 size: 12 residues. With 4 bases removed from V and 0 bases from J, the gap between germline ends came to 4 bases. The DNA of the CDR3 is TGTGCCAGCAGTTCCTCCTCCTACGAGCAGTACTTC. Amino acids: CASSSSSYEQYF.

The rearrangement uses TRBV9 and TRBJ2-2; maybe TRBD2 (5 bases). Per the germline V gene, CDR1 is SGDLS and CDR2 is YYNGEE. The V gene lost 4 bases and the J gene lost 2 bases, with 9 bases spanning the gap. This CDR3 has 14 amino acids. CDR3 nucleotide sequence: TGTGCCAGCAGCCCGGGATCCAACACCGGGGAGCTGTTTTTT. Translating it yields CASSPGSNTGELFF.

CDR3 coding DNA: TGCGCCAGCAGCCACGTGAACCGGGACAGTTGCGAGCAGTACTTC. It yields the protein CASSHVNRDSCEQYF. J is TRBJ2-7 and V is TRBV4-1, with 7 bases fitting TRBD1. Losses at the gene ends were 3 bases for V and 6 bases for J; bases not matched to a gene: 11. Germline V gene lookup returns CDR1 MGHRA and CDR2 YSYEKL. There are 15 residues in the CDR3.

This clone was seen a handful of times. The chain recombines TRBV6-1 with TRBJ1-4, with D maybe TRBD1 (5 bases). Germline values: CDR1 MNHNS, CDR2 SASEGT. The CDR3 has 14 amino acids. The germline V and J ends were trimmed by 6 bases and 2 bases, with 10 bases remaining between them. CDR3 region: CASSGGRTNEKLFF. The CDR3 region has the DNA TGTGCCAGCAGCGGGGGACGGACTAATGAAAAACTGTTTTTT.

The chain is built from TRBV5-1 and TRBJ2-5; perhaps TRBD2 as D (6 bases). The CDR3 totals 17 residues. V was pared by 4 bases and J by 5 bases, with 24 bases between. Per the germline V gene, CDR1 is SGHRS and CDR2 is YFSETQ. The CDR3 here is CASSPLEPGTPGETQYF. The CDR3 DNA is TGCGCCAGCAGCCCCTTAGAACCGGGGACTCCAGGGGAGACCCAGTACTTC. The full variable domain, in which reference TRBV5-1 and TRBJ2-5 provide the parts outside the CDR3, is KAGVTQTPRYLIKTRGQQVTLSCSPISGHRSVSWYQQTPGQGLQFLFEYFSETQRNKGNFPGRFSGRQFSNSRSEMNVSTLELGDSALYLCASSPLEPGTPGETQYFGPGTRLLVL.

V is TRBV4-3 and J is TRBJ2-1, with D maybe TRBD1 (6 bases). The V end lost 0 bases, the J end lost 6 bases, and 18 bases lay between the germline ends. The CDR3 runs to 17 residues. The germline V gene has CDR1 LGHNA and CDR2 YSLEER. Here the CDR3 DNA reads TGCGCCAGCAGCCAAGATGTATCAGGGGTCATGGGCAATGAGCAGTTCTTC. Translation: CASSQDVSGVMGNEQFF.

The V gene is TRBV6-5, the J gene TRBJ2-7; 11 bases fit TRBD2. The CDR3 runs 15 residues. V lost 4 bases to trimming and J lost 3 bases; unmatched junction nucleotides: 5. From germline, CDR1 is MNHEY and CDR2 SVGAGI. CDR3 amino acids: CASSFLAGGSYEQYF. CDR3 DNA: TGTGCCAGCAGTTTTTTAGCGGGAGGGAGCTACGAGCAGTACTTC.

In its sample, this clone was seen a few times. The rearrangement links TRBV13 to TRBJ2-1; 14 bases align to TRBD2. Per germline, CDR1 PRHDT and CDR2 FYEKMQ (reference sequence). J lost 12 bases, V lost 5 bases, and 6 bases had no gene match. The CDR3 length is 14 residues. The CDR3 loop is CASSRTSGRSVQFF. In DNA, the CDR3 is TGTGCCAGCAGCCGGACTAGCGGGAGGTCGGTGCAGTTCTTC.

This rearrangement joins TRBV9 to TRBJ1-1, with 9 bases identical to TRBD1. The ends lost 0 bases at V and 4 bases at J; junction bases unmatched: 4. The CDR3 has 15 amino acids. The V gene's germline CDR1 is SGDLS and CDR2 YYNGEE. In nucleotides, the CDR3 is TGTGCCAGCAGCGTAGACAGGGGGCTATTCACTGAAGCTTTCTTT. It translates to CASSVDRGLFTEAFF.

The CDR3 sequence: CASSFGGLTYNEQFF. The CDR3 DNA follows: TGTGCCAGCAGTTTCGGCGGGTTGACCTACAATGAGCAGTTCTTC. This chain links TRBV28 with TRBJ2-1, with D possibly being TRBD2 (5 bases). The CDR3 runs 15 residues. The ends were cut back, 3 bases at V and 2 bases at J, with 11 bases in the middle. Germline loops: CDR1 MDHEN, CDR2 SYDVKM. Filled out from reference TRBV28 and TRBJ2-1, the complete variable domain reads DVKVTQSSRYLVKRTGEKVFLECVQDMDHENMFWYRQDPGLGLRLIYFSYDVKMKEKGDIPEGYSVSREKKERFSLILESASTNQTSMYLCASSFGGLTYNEQFFGPGTRLTVL.

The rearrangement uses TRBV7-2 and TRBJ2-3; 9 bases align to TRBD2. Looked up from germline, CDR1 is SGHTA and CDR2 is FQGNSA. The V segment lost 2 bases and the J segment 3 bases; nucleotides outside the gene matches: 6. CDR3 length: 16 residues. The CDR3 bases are TGTGCCAGCAGCTTACAAGTTACTAGCGGGACAGATACGCAGTATTTT. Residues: CASSLQVTSGTDTQYF.

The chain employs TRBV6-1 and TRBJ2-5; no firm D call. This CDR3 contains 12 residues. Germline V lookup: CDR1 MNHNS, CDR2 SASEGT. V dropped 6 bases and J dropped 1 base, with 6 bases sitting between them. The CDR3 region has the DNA TGTGCCAGCAGAGAGATCCAAGAGACCCAGTACTTC. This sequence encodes CASREIQETQYF.

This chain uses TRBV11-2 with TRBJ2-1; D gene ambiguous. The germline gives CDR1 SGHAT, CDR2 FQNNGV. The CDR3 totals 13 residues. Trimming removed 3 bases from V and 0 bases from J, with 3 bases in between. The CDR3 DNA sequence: TGTGCCAGCAGCTTCAGCTCCTACAATGAGCAGTTCTTC. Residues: CASSFSSYNEQFF.

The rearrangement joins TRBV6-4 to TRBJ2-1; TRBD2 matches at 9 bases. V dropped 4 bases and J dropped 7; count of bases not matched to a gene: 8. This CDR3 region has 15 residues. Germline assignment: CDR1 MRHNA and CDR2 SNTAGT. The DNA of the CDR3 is TGTGCCAGCAGTGGGGCTAGCGGGATGATAAATGAGCAGTTCTTC. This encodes CASSGASGMINEQFF.